These 25 T cell receptor beta chains were sequenced from one sample in a study of T cells in Graves' hyperthyroidism and ophthalmopathy. RNA transcripts were the template for amplifying TCR beta CDR3 regions. A first-round RT-PCR of the TCR CDR3 used the HTBI primer set. TCRdb recomputed calls from the multiplex PCR reads with MiXCR, one row per CDR3 protein. The sample includes 500,000 to 600,000 distinct CDR3 sequences, 40% to 50% of them seen just once. Sequencing used peripheral blood or thyroid tissue (not recorded which). Source of these receptors: an adult woman with Graves' disease, either hyperthyroidism or ophthalmopathy (not recorded which).

This chain joins TRBV9 and TRBJ2-2; 13 bases match TRBD2. Germline assignment: CDR1 SGDLS and CDR2 YYNGEE. The junction had 11 bases not matched to a gene; V was cut back by 3 bases and J by 3 bases. This CDR3 contains 19 residues. The CDR3, as DNA: TGTGCCAGCAGCGACGGGACTAGCGGGAAATTTGGGTACACCGGGGAGCTGTTTTTT. Translation gives CASSDGTSGKFGYTGELFF.

This clonotype was detected ten times or more. The chain couples TRBV6-2 or TRBV6-3 to TRBJ2-5, with D tentatively TRBD1 or TRBD2 (5 bases each). The CDR3 sequence is 14 residues long. Per the germline V gene, CDR1 is MNHEY and CDR2 is SVGEGT. V was shortened by 6 bases and J by 2 bases, with 13 bases between the two germline ends. CDR3 coding DNA: TGTGCCAGCAGCTACCGGGACCAACAAGAGACCCAGTACTTC. Translation gives CASSYRDQQETQYF.

This clonotype was found a few times. The chain is built from TRBV4-1 and TRBJ1-1, with D hard to call. Germline V CDR1 and CDR2: MGHRA, YSYEKL. The CDR3 consists of 11 residues. The V end was cut by 7 bases, the J end by 1 base, with 4 bases between. The CDR3 protein is CASKGNTEAFF. For the CDR3, the DNA is TGCGCCAGCAAGGGGAACACTGAAGCTTTCTTT.

The chain links TRBV2 to TRBJ2-7; 7 nucleotides agree with TRBD1. The V gene's germline CDR1 is SNHLY and CDR2 FYNNEI. CDR3 size: 14 residues. V shed 6 bases and J 2 bases; nucleotides not matched to a gene: 7. The CDR3 sequence: CASRTGSGTYEQYF. The CDR3 DNA sequence: TGTGCCAGCAGGACAGGGTCGGGGACCTACGAGCAGTACTTC.

The sample holds many counts of this clonotype. The chain is built from TRBV7-3 and TRBJ1-2, with D perhaps matching TRBD1 (5 bases). V shed 5 bases and J shed 2 bases, with 12 bases lying between them. Per germline, CDR1 SGHTA and CDR2 FQGTGA. This CDR3 is 14 amino acids long. The DNA for the CDR3 is TGTGCCAGCAGCCCCGCGGGGCAGAACTATGGCTACACCTTC. Translation gives CASSPAGQNYGYTF.

This rearrangement joins TRBV7-9 to TRBJ2-7; D is unresolved. The germline V and J ends were trimmed by 8 bases and 1 base, with 18 bases remaining between them. Germline V lookup: CDR1 SEHNR, CDR2 FQNEAQ (reference sequence). There are 15 residues in the CDR3. The CDR3 loop is CASRSHSGLSYEQYF. CDR3 nucleotides: TGTGCCAGCCGCTCTCACTCCGGCCTTTCCTACGAGCAGTACTTC.

This clonotype appeared a few times. The V call is TRBV24-1, the J call TRBJ1-2; weak D call: TRBD1 (6 bases). Trimming removed 5 bases at V and 8 bases at J, with 8 bases between. There are 11 residues in the CDR3. Germline CDR1 KGHDR, CDR2 SFDVKD. Here the CDR3 reads CATSAGQGYTF. The CDR3 DNA reads TGTGCCACCAGTGCAGGACAGGGCTACACCTTC.

There are a few counts of this clonotype. The gene calls are TRBV7-2 and TRBJ2-3; a weak D match, TRBD2 (6 bases). The V gene lost 5 bases and the J gene lost 4 bases, with 22 bases spanning the gap. CDR1 is SGHTA, CDR2 FQGNSA, per germline. The CDR3 is 17 amino acids. The CDR3 region has the DNA TGTGCCAGCAGCCCGAGGACGACGACTAGTTTCTCAGATACGCAGTATTTT. It is translated as CASSPRTTTSFSDTQYF.

The rearrangement joins TRBV18 to TRBJ2-7, with no clear D. Germline-derived CDR1 and CDR2 are KGHSH and LQKENI. The CDR3 runs 13 residues. V was clipped by 3 bases and J by 2 bases, with 8 bases between them. This CDR3 reads CASSPADTYEQYF. The CDR3 coding sequence is TGTGCCAGCTCACCCGCGGATACCTACGAGCAGTACTTC.

The chain is built from TRBV7-2 and TRBJ1-5; 7 bases match TRBD1. The CDR3 loop spans 16 amino acids. The germline V gene encodes CDR1 SGHTA and CDR2 FQGNSA. V gave up 5 bases and J gave up 2 bases; unmatched junction bases: 9. The CDR3 spells CASSHYRGEGNQPQHF. Here the CDR3 DNA reads TGTGCCAGCAGCCACTACAGGGGAGAAGGCAATCAGCCCCAGCATTTT.

This clonotype has ten or more counts. The chain has TRBV11-2 and TRBJ1-2; D remains ambiguous. V dropped 1 base and J dropped 8 bases, with 14 bases sitting between them. Germline V CDR1 and CDR2: SGHAT, FQNNGV. The CDR3 spans 14 residues. CDR3 region: CASSLVAGGGGYTF. CDR3 nucleotide sequence: TGTGCCAGCAGCTTAGTCGCCGGTGGCGGGGGCTACACCTTC.

Only a few counts were recorded for this clonotype. This chain links TRBV15 with TRBJ2-6; D may match TRBD1 or TRBD2 (5 bases each). The V gene's germline CDR1 is LNHNV and CDR2 YYDKDF (reference sequence). The CDR3 has 15 amino acids. Trimming left V 8 bases short and J 0 bases short, with 11 bases between. CDR3 sequence: CATDNGTSGANVLTF. The CDR3 DNA reads as TGTGCCACCGATAACGGGACCTCTGGGGCCAACGTCCTGACTTTC.

This clonotype was seen a single time. This chain connects TRBV5-1 to TRBJ2-1; TRBD2 matches 11 bases. Germline V gives CDR1 SGHRS, CDR2 YFSETQ. V dropped 2 bases and J dropped 4; count of bases not matched to a gene: 5. The CDR3 covers 16 residues. The CDR3 coding sequence is TGCGCCAGCAGCTTAAATGGACTAGCGGGTTACAATGAGCAGTTCTTC. This gives the protein CASSLNGLAGYNEQFF.

This clonotype has a handful of counts. This rearrangement joins TRBV12-3 or TRBV12-4 to TRBJ2-7; tentatively, D is TRBD2 (6 bases). The CDR3 extends over 15 amino acids. The V end lost 5 bases, the J end lost 3 bases, and 17 bases lay between the germline ends. CDR3 bases: TGTGCCAGCAGTCAACGGAGGGGATTAGGCTACGAGCAGTACTTC. It specifies CASSQRRGLGYEQYF.

This clonotype has just a few counts. This sequence joins TRBV6-2 or TRBV6-3 and TRBJ2-7; the match to TRBD2 covers 10 bases. The CDR3 is 19 residues long. Germline V gives CDR1 MNHEY, CDR2 SVGEGT. V lost 0 bases, J lost 2 bases, and 13 bases stayed unmatched. The CDR3 loop reads CASSYSTYSGRASTYEQYF. CDR3 nucleotides: TGTGCCAGCAGTTACTCCACGTACAGCGGGAGGGCCTCAACCTACGAGCAGTACTTC.

CDR3 coding DNA: TGTGCCAGCAGTCAGGGCAATCAGCCCCAGTACTTC. Amino acids: CASSQGNQPQYF. The chain carries TRBV12-3 or TRBV12-4 and TRBJ2-5; the D gene is possibly TRBD1 (5 bases). Deletions cut 5 bases from V and 9 bases from J, with 13 bases between. The CDR3 loop spans 12 amino acids.

J is TRBJ2-5 and V is TRBV9, with a weak D call TRBD2 (6 bases). V lost 6 bases to trimming and J lost 5 bases, with 17 bases between them. Germline V CDR1 and CDR2: SGDLS, YYNGEE. The CDR3 covers 14 residues. The CDR3 region has the DNA TGTGCCAGCAATCGAATAGCGGATTCGGAGACCCAGTACTTC. It translates to CASNRIADSETQYF.

This chain uses TRBV10-1 with TRBJ1-1; TRBD1 matches 7 bases. CDR3 length: 15 amino acids. The germline V gene encodes CDR1 WNHNN and CDR2 SYGVQD (reference sequence). With 8 bases clipped from V and 0 bases from J, the junction kept 9 bases outside the gene matches. DNA of the CDR3: TGCGCCAGCCCCACGGTAGGGACAGTGAACACTGAAGCTTTCTTT. Amino acid sequence: CASPTVGTVNTEAFF.

This clonotype was found a few times. This chain links TRBV2 with TRBJ1-6; TRBD1 aligns across 8 bases. This CDR3 has 15 amino acids. V lost 6 bases, J lost 6 bases, and 7 bases stayed unmatched. Per the germline V gene, CDR1 is SNHLY and CDR2 is FYNNEI. The CDR3 protein is CASRKTGETNSPLHF. The CDR3 DNA follows: TGTGCCAGCAGGAAGACAGGGGAGACTAATTCACCCCTCCACTTT.

This clonotype was observed many times. The CDR3 DNA reads TGTGCCAGCAGCTTAAAGGTCTTTCGGGAAGAGACCCAGTACTTC. This gives the protein CASSLKVFREETQYF. The rearrangement links TRBV7-2 to TRBJ2-5, with D uncertain. The CDR3 runs 15 residues. V dropped 2 bases and J dropped 3 bases, with 13 bases sitting between them. The germline V gene encodes CDR1 SGHTA and CDR2 FQGNSA.

This clonotype was detected only a few times. The CDR3 DNA reads TGCAGTGCGGGACTAGCGGGAGAGGCTGGGGCCAACGTCCTGACTTTC. Residues: CSAGLAGEAGANVLTF. The chain is built from TRBV20-1 and TRBJ2-6; 14 positions match TRBD2. CDR1 and CDR2 (germline): DFQATT, SNEGSKA (reference sequence). The J segment lost 2 bases and the V segment lost 6 bases, leaving 3 bases of the junction unmatched. CDR3 length equals 16 residues.

The V and J genes are TRBV19 and TRBJ2-2, with no clear D. Germline V gives CDR1 LNHDA, CDR2 SQIVND (reference sequence). The CDR3 has 13 residues. V lost 3 bases, J lost 7 bases, and 9 bases lay in between. DNA for the CDR3: TGTGCCAGTAGTATTGGGCATGGCGGGGAGCTGTTTTTT. This translates into CASSIGHGGELFF.

As regards this clonotype: This clone may be a read error of a much larger clone one base away. The V and J genes are TRBV7-2 and TRBJ2-7, with 7 bases matching TRBD1. Germline V gene lookup returns CDR1 SGHTA and CDR2 FQGNSA. The CDR3 spans 13 residues. The CDR3 region has the DNA TGTGCCGGCAGCTTGGGACAGCACTACGAGCAGTACTTC. It is translated as CAGSLGQHYEQYF.

This clonotype was seen more than once but under ten times. This chain uses TRBV28 with TRBJ1-1, with a weak D call TRBD1 (5 bases). Trimming shortened V by 7 bases and J by 2 bases, and 17 bases separated the two germline ends. Germline CDR1 MDHEN, CDR2 SYDVKM. The CDR3 has 15 amino acids. The CDR3 coding sequence is TGTGCCAGCAACTGGGGGTGGGCGGGAAACACTGAAGCTTTCTTT. Amino acids: CASNWGWAGNTEAFF.

This clonotype was picked up a small number of times. A read error may be the cause here, since a much bigger clone is one base away. The genes are TRBV7-6 and TRBJ2-7, with D hard to call. The V gene's germline CDR1 is SGHVS and CDR2 FNYEAQ. The CDR3 has 14 amino acids. CDR3 amino acids: CVSSPTTQTYEQYF. The DNA of the CDR3 is TGTGTCAGCAGCCCCACGACCCAGACCTACGAGCAGTACTTC.